The sequence of this T cell receptor (beta chain) was determined in a study of blood T cell repertoires in COVID-19. Study-level information: The United States, Italy and Spain supplied acute and convalescent COVID-19 samples. From T cells, B-cell-depleted T cells, or PBMCs came the material, which was cDNA or gDNA.

V lost 5 bases, J lost 6 bases, and 20 bases lay in between. This CDR3 has 16 amino acids. Germline V gene sequence: CDR1 LNHDA, CDR2 SQIVND (reference sequence). The assay was immunoSEQ multiplex PCR, and TCRdb's table has in-frame clones only and misses some. The sample carries 130,000 to 150,000 clones, approximately 80% recorded once. V usage is TRBV19 and J usage is TRBJ1-5, with D unclear. The TCR was taken from a human donor in a cohort sampled during active COVID-19. Sequenced sample: peripheral blood. The CDR3 DNA follows: TGTGCCAGTAGTCAAATCGGCGGTGGTAAAGGTCAGCCCCAGCATTTT. This codes for CASSQIGGGKGQPQHF.